The rows below give T cell receptor beta chains drawn from one sample of a study of T-cell reconstitution after alpha-beta-depleted transplantation in children. MiXCR, run by TCRdb on the PCR reads, gives a single entry per CDR3 protein. The sample has about 500,000 distinct CDR3 sequences, approximately 10% seen once. Sequencing was performed on PBMCs, mostly from graft donor cells, taken 180 days after TCRalphabeta/CD19-depleted stem cell transplant. These receptors all come from a female patient between 2 and 15 years old who had a stem cell transplant for aplastic anemia, so the T cells may come from the graft donor. CDR3s include the opening cysteine and the closing phenylalanine or tryptophan. A D gene is named only where the DNA matches it firmly. Some rows mark clone size as missing; the rest say once, few, many or name a class of expanded clone.

CDR3 length	clone size	D gene	J gene	V gene	CDR3 DNA	CDR3 protein
14	-	-	TRBJ2-7	TRBV7-2	TGTGCCAGCAGCTTAGTCGGCGGGGTCTACGAGCAGTACTTC	CASSLVGGVYEQYF
13	few	-	TRBJ1-5	TRBV20-1	TGCAGTGCCAAAGGGGGAGGAAATCAGCCCCAGCATTTT	CSAKGGGNQPQHF
16	few	-	TRBJ2-2	TRBV12-3/TRBV12-4	TGTGCCAGCACCTTCTCGAACGGCATACCGACCGGGGAGCTGTTTTTT	CASTFSNGIPTGELFF
13	-	-	TRBJ2-3	TRBV20-1	TGCAGTGCTGGGGGCAGAAGCACAGATACGCAGTATTTT	CSAGGRSTDTQYF
14	few	-	TRBJ2-1	TRBV9	TGTGCCAGCTCACCGGGGGTTACCTACAATGAGCAGTTCTTC	CASSPGVTYNEQFF
15	-	-	TRBJ1-2	TRBV7-9	TGTGCCAGCAGCTCCGGCCCGACGGCCTTAGGGGGCTACACCTTC	CASSSGPTALGGYTF
15	-	-	TRBJ1-1	TRBV28	TGTGCCAGCAGTTTCGCCCCCCCGGCATTCCCTGAAGCTTTCTTT	CASSFAPPAFPEAFF
13	few	TRBD1	TRBJ2-5	TRBV20-1	TGCAGTGCTAGCAAGGGGGCTCAAGAGACCCAGTACTTC	CSASKGAQETQYF
16	many	TRBD1	TRBJ1-2	TRBV7-2	TGTGCCAGCAGCTTCGGACAGGGGAGCGGTAACTATGGCTACACCTTC	CASSFGQGSGNYGYTF
16	few	TRBD1	TRBJ2-1	TRBV19	TGTGCCAGTAGTATTGTCGGGACAGTCGCCGGCAATGAGCAGTTCTTC	CASSIVGTVAGNEQFF
18	-	-	TRBJ2-3	TRBV25-1	TGTGCCACCTCAGACCGTAAAGGCCCAGGGAAGACCACAGATACGCAGTATTTT	CATSDRKGPGKTTDTQYF
12	many	-	TRBJ1-5	TRBV12-3/TRBV12-4	TGTGCCAGCAGTTTGTCCAGAGGACTCCAGCATTTT	CASSLSRGLQHF
14	-	-	TRBJ2-1	TRBV29-1	TGCAGCGCTAGGGGCGACCTCTCTAACAATGAGCAGTTCTTC	CSARGDLSNNEQFF
16	few	TRBD1	TRBJ1-4	TRBV5-1	TGCGCCAGCAGTTACTCCACGACAGGGTCAAATGAAAAACTGTTTTTT	CASSYSTTGSNEKLFF
17	few	TRBD1	TRBJ2-3	TRBV7-9	TGTGCCAGCAGCTTTACCGGGACAGCGACTAGCACAGATACGCAGTATTTT	CASSFTGTATSTDTQYF
13	few	-	TRBJ2-7	TRBV2	TGTGCCAGCAGTGTGGCCATATACTACGAGCAGTACTTC	CASSVAIYYEQYF
18	-	TRBD2	TRBJ2-1	TRBV5-1	TGCGCCAGCAGGGGGGGATTAGCGGGAGAAGGGTCCTACAATGAGCAGTTCTTC	CASRGGLAGEGSYNEQFF
15	-	-	TRBJ1-2	TRBV9	TGTGCCAGCAGCTATGTGGGGGGGCGAGGCTATGGCTACACCTTC	CASSYVGGRGYGYTF
14	many	TRBD2	TRBJ2-1	TRBV5-1	TGCGCCAGCAGCTTAGCGGGAGGGCCCTATGAGCAGTTCTTC	CASSLAGGPYEQFF
16	-	-	TRBJ1-1	TRBV6-5	TGTGCCAGCAGTTACGAGTCACGGGGGAAGAACACTGAAGCTTTCTTT	CASSYESRGKNTEAFF
11	few	TRBD1	TRBJ2-1	TRBV4-3	TGCGCCAGCAGCCAAGGACAGGGACAGTTCTTC	CASSQGQGQFF
13	-	-	TRBJ2-3	TRBV5-1	TGCGCCAGCAGGGCCCTTTCGGAAGATACGCAGTATTTT	CASRALSEDTQYF
13	many	TRBD1	TRBJ1-2	TRBV6-2/TRBV6-3	TGTGCCAGCAGCGACAGGGGCGGCTATGGCTACACCTTC	CASSDRGGYGYTF
15	-	TRBD2	TRBJ2-1	TRBV4-3	TGCGCCAGCAGCCAACTGACTAGCGGGTACAATGAGCAGTTCTTC	CASSQLTSGYNEQFF
15	-	-	TRBJ1-3	TRBV12-3/TRBV12-4	TGTGCCAGCAGTTTCGGCAGGCGCCCTGGAAACACCATATATTTT	CASSFGRRPGNTIYF
14	many	-	TRBJ2-1	TRBV4-2	TGTGCCAGCAGCCAAGGGGATAGGGGCAATGAGCAGTTCTTC	CASSQGDRGNEQFF
16	many	-	TRBJ2-5	TRBV29-1	TGCAGCGTTGAAATCGACCTAAGACAGCCACAAGAGACCCAGTACTTC	CSVEIDLRQPQETQYF
15	once	-	TRBJ1-5	TRBV18	TGTGCCAGCTCACCAGCCGGACGGGACAATCAGCCCCAGCATTTT	CASSPAGRDNQPQHF
13	-	-	TRBJ2-5	TRBV2	TGTGCCAGCCCTAGTCCCTACCAAGAGACCCAGTACTTC	CASPSPYQETQYF
15	-	-	TRBJ2-5	TRBV6-1	TGTGCCAGCAGGGCCGAGGGGTCAGTCCAAGAGACCCAGTACTTC	CASRAEGSVQETQYF
14	few	-	TRBJ1-1	TRBV20-1	TGCAGTGCTAGAGTTCGGGGGGCGAACACTGAAGCTTTCTTT	CSARVRGANTEAFF
14	-	TRBD2	TRBJ2-7	TRBV14	TGTGCCAGCAGCGGACTAGCTGGAAAGGGCGAGCAGTACTTC	CASSGLAGKGEQYF
13	-	-	TRBJ2-4	TRBV5-1	TGCGCCAGCAGCCCCCGTTCGGCCAACAGTCAGTACTTC	CASSPRSANSQYF